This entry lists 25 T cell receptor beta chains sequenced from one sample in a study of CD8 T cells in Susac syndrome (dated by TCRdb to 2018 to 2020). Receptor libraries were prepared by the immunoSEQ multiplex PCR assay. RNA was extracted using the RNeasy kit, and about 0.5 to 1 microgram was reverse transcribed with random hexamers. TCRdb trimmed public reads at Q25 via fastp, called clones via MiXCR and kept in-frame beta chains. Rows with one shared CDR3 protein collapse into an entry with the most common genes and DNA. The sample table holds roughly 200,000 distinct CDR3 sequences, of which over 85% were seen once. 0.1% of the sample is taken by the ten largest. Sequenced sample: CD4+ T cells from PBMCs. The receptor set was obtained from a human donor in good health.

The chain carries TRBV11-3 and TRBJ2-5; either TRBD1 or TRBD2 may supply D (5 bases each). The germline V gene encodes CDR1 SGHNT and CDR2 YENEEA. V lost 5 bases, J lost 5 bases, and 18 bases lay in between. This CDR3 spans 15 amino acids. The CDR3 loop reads CASSLEGQGGETQYF. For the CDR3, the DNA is TGTGCCAGCAGCCTTGAGGGGCAGGGCGGGGAGACCCAGTACTTC.

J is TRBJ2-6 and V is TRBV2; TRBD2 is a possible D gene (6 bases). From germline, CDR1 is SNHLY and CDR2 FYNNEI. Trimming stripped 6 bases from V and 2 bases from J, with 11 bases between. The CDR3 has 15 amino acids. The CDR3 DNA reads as TGTGCCAGCAGGGGGGAGGCTGCTGGGGCCAACGTCCTGACTTTC. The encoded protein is CASRGEAAGANVLTF. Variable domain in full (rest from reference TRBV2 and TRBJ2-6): EPEVTQTPSHQVTQMGQEVILRCVPISNHLYFYWYRQILGQKVEFLVSFYNNEISEKSEIFDDQFSVERPDGSNFTLKIRSTKLEDSAMYFCASRGEAAGANVLTFGAGSRLTVL.

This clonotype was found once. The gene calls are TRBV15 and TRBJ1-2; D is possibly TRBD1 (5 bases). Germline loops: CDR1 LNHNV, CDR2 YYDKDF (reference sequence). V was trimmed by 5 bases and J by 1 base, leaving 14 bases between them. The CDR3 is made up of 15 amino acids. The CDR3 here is CATSPDTGGNYGYTF. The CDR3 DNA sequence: TGTGCCACCAGCCCGGATACCGGGGGTAACTATGGCTACACCTTC. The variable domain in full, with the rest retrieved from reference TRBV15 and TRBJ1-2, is DAMVIQNPRYQVTQFGKPVTLSCSQTLNHNVMYWYQQKSSQAPKLLFHYYDKDFNNEADTPDNFQSRRPNTSFCFLDIRSPGLGDTAMYLCATSPDTGGNYGYTFGSGTRLTVV.

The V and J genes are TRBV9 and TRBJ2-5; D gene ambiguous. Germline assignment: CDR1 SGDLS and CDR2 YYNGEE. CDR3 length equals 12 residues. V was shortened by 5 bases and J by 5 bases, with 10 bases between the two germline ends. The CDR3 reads CASSINLETQYF. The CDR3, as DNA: TGTGCCAGCAGTATAAATTTGGAGACCCAGTACTTC.

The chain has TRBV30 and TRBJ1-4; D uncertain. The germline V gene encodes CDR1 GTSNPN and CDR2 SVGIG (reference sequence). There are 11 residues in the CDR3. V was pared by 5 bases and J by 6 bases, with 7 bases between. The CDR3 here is CAWRIDEKLFF. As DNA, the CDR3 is TGTGCCTGGCGGATCGATGAAAAACTGTTTTTT. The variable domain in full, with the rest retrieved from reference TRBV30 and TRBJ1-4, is SQTIHQWPATLVQPVGSPLSLECTVEGTSNPNLYWYRQAAGRGLQLLFYSVGIGQISSEVPQNLSASRPQDRQFILSSKKLLLSDSGFYLCAWRIDEKLFFGSGTQLSVL.

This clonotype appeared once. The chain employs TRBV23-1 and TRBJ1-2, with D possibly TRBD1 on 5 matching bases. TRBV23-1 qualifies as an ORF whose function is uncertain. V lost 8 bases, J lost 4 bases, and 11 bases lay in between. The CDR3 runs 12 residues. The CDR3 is CASWRGGYGYTF. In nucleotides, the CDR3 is TGCGCCAGCTGGCGGGGCGGCTATGGCTACACCTTC.

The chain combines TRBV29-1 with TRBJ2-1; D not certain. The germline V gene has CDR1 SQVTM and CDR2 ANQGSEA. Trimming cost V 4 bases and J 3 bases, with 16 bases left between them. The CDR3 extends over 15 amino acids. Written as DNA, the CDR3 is TGCAGCGTTGGGGTCTCACCTCTGGACTACAATGAGCAGTTCTTC. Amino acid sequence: CSVGVSPLDYNEQFF.

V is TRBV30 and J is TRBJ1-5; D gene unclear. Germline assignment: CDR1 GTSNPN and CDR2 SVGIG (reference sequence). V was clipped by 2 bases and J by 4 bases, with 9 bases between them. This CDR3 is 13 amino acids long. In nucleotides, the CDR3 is TGTGCCTGGAGTACCACTCTTAATCAGCCCCAGCATTTT. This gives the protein CAWSTTLNQPQHF.

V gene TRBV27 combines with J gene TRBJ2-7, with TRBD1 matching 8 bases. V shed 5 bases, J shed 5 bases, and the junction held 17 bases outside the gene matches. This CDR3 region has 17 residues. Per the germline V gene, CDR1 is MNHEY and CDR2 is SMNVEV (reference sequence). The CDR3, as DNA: TGTGCCAGCAGTCTCCGGAAGACGACAGGGGATCGGAACGAGCAGTACTTC. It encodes CASSLRKTTGDRNEQYF.

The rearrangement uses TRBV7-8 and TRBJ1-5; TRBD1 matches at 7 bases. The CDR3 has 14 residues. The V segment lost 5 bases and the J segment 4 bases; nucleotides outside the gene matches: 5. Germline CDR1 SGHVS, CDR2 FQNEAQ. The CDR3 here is CASSTDRVNQPQHF. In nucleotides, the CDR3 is TGTGCCAGCAGCACCGACAGGGTAAATCAGCCCCAGCATTTT.

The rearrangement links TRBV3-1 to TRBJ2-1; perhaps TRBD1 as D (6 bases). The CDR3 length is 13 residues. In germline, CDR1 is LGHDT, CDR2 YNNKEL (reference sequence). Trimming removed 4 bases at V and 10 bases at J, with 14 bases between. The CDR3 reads CASSLIQGQEQFF. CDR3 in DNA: TGTGCCAGCAGCCTCATACAGGGTCAGGAGCAGTTCTTC.

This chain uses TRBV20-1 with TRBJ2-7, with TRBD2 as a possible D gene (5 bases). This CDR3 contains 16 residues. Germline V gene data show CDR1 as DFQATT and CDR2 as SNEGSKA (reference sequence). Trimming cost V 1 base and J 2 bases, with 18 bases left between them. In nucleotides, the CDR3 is TGCAGTGCTAGAGTTCCCGATTTGGGAGCCGCCTACGAGCAGTACTTC. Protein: CSARVPDLGAAYEQYF.

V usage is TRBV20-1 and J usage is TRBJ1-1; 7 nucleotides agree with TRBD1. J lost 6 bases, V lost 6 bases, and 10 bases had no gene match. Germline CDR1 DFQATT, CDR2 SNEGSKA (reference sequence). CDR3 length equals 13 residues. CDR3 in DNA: TGCAGTGCAAAAGACAGGGAAATCCCTGAAGCTTTCTTT. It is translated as CSAKDREIPEAFF.

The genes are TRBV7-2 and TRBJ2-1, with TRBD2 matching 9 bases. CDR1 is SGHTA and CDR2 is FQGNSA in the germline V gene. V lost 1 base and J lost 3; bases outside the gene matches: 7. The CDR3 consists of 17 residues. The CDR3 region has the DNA TGTGCCAGCAGCTTAGAGATAGCGGGAGAGTTCTACAATGAGCAGTTCTTC. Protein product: CASSLEIAGEFYNEQFF.

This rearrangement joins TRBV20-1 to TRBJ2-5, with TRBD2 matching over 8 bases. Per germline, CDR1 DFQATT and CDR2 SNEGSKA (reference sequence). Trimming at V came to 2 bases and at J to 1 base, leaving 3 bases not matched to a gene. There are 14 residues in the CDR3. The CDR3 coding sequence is TGCAGTGCTAGAATAGCGGGGACCCAAGAGACCCAGTACTTC. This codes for CSARIAGTQETQYF.

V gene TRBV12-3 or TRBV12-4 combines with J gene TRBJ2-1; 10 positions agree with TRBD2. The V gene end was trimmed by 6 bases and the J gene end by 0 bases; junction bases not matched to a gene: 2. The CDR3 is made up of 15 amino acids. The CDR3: CASRPSGSSYNEQFF. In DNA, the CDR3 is TGTGCCAGCAGACCTAGCGGGAGCTCCTACAATGAGCAGTTCTTC.

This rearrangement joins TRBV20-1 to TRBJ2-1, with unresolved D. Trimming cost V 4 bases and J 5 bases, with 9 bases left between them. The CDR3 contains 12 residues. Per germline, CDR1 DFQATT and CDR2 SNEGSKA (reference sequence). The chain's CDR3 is CSAILVDNEQFF. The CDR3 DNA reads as TGCAGTGCTATTTTAGTAGACAATGAGCAGTTCTTC.

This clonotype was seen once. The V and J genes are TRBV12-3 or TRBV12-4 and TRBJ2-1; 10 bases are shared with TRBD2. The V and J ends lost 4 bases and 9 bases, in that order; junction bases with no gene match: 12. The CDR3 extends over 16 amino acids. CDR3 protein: CASSSLRSGRGVEQFF. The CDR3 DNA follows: TGTGCCAGCAGTTCCCTGAGGAGCGGGAGGGGGGTTGAGCAGTTCTTC.

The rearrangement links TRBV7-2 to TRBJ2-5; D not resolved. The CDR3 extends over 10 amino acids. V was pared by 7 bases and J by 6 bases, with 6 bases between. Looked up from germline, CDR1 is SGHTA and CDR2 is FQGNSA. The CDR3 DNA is TGTGCCAGCACCCCACAGACCCAGTACTTC. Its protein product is CASTPQTQYF.

The CDR3 reads CSAEGGEEQYF. DNA of the CDR3: TGCAGTGCTGAGGGAGGGGAGGAGCAGTACTTC. V and J are TRBV20-1 and TRBJ2-7; 7 positions match TRBD2. This CDR3 is built from 11 residues. Losses at the gene ends were 5 bases for V and 7 bases for J; bases not matched to a gene: 5. Per the germline V gene, CDR1 is DFQATT and CDR2 is SNEGSKA (reference sequence).

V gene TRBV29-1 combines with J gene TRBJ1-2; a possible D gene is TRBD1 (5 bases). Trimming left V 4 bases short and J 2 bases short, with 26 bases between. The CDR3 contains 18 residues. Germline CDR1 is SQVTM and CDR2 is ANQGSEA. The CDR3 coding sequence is TGCAGCGTTGCCCCGAGGGCACGAGGGGAGAAGAACAACTATGGCTACACCTTC. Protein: CSVAPRARGEKNNYGYTF.

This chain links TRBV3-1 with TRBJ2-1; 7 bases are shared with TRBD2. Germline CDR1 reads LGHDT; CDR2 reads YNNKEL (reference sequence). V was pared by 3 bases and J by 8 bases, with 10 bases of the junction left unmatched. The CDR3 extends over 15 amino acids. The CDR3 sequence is CASSHAGALDDEQFF. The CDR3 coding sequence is TGTGCCAGCAGCCACGCGGGAGCTCTGGACGATGAGCAGTTCTTC.

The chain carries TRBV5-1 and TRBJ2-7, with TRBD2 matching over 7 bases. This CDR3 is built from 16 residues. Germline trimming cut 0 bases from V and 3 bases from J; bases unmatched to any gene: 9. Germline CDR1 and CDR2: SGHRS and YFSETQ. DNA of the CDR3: TGCGCCAGCAGCTTGGGGCGGGAGCGTCCCCACTACGAGCAGTACTTC. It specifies CASSLGRERPHYEQYF.

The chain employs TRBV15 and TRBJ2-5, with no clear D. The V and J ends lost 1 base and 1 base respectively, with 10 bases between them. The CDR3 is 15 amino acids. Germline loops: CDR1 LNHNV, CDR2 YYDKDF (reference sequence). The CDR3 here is CATSRASGSQETQYF. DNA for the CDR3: TGTGCCACCAGCAGAGCCTCAGGATCCCAAGAGACCCAGTACTTC.

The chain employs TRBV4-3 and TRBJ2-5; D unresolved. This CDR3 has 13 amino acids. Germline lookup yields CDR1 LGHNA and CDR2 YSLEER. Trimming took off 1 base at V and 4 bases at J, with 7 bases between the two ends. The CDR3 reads CASSQGHSETQYF. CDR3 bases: TGCGCCAGCAGCCAAGGCCACTCAGAGACCCAGTACTTC.